This T cell receptor (beta chain) was obtained from a study of T cells after yellow fever vaccination (dated by TCRdb to about 2019). The study in broad terms: Libraries from fractions with low cell numbers were prepared with the SMART-Seq v4 Ultra Low Input RNA kit. To follow T-cell clones before and after primary and booster YFV17D yellow fever vaccination, bulk TCR alpha and beta repertoires were sequenced over time. Blood was drawn at multiple timepoints before and after primary and secondary immunization, with bulk PBMC replicates and cell subsets isolated. Two healthy male donors, one aged 18 to 30 and one aged 30 to 39 years, were included in the cohort.

Study-level results and caveats: The secondary T-cell response was weaker than the primary response but faster, peaking on day 5 instead of day 15. Most clones expanded after primary vaccination were re-detected after the booster (almost 98% of CD4 and around 88% of CD8), suggesting broad memory maintenance. FACS-sorted repertoires could contain abundant contaminating clonotypes from the bulk population, so computational filtering was required. Because only two donors were included in the study, the extent to which the findings can be generalized is limited. A small fraction of clonotypes showed up in both the CD4 and CD8 compartments, probably as a result of convergent recombination.

Interpreted using the paper, the treatment or condition label stands for: live attenuated yellow fever vaccine strain. At every blood-draw timepoint, two biological replicates of bulk PBMCs were collected. PBMCs were isolated from peripheral blood using a standard Ficoll-Paque protocol. TriZol was used to extract RNA from bulk PBMCs, from CD4 and CD8 fractions, and from dextramer-positive and dextramer-negative fractions. The sequencer was an Illumina NovaSeq 6000. TCR cDNA was made using 5'RACE template switching, a step that added a universal primer site and unique molecular identifiers. Priming of cDNA synthesis was performed from both the TCR alpha and TCR beta constant segments. Libraries were amplified in two PCR steps, with sample barcodes and sequencing adapters added in the second step. Sequencing of libraries was done on Illumina HiSeq 2500 (2x100 bp) or NovaSeq (2x150 bp). Regarding the original processing steps: Reads were demultiplexed and collapsed into UMI consensus sequences with MIGEC, and V(D)J alignment was performed with MiXCR. Vaccine-responding clonotypes were defined with edgeR using replicate PBMC samples, requiring FDR below 0.01 and a log2 fold change above 5 up to day 15. CD4 or CD8 identity was assigned to each bulk clonotype according to whether the clonotype was present at higher abundance in the sequenced CD4 repertoire or the sequenced CD8 repertoire. TCRdb applied fastp at Q25 and MiXCR to the public reads, then kept only in-frame beta chains. Entries that share a CDR3 protein sequence are merged under the most common genes and DNA. The V and J calls and clone size come from TCRdb's table, not from the authors' own analysis. Counted in this sample were about 320,000 distinct CDR3 sequences; approximately 4% of them appeared once. In total, the top ten clones hold approximately 19% of the sample.

A few counts support this clonotype. This clone's antigen is unknown. No base qualities exist here, and no much larger clone lies one base off it. As encoded in the germline V gene, CDR1 is MGHRA while CDR2 is YSYEKL. The CDR3 starts with the cysteine, ends with the phenylalanine, and has 15 residues. The retained sequence is limited to the CDR3, 45 bases, with the frame set at the first base. Trimming takes 0 bases from V and 4 bases from J, and the germline ends sit 10 bases apart. The sample was PBMCs, taken 15 days after the yellow fever booster vaccination. The chain joins TRBV4-1 to TRBJ1-5, with TRBD1 perhaps the D gene, on 6 matching bases. The source is a man between 18 and 35 years old who received the YFV17D yellow fever vaccine. Here is the DNA: TGCGCCAGCAGCCAAGATACAGGGTGGAATCAGCCCCAGCATTTT. Protein translation: CASSQDTGWNQPQHF.